This TCR beta chain was identified in a study of T cell responses to AZD1222 COVID-19 vaccine. The table came from immunoSEQ multiplex PCR; TCRdb's copy has only in-frame clones and leaves some out. The repertoire includes some 170,000 clones, 85% to 90% of them detected once, and roughly 4% sits in the top ten. Points on this clone: Its antigen is not identified.

V lost 7 bases, J lost 2 bases, and 4 bases lay in between. Germline V CDR1 and CDR2: MNHEY, SMNVEV (reference sequence). The CDR3 covers 11 residues. Study-wide findings and caveats: Increases in Spike-specific TCR breadth and depth were seen after two AZD1222 doses. Only a handful of AZD1222 recipients, roughly 6 in all, had baseline seropositivity.

Material: peripheral blood, obtained 28 days after the second dose of the MenACWY control vaccine. This TCR was sampled from an adult who received the MenACWY meningococcal vaccine as a control. The chain is built from TRBV27 and TRBJ2-3; D remains ambiguous. In DNA form, the CDR3 reads TGTGCCAGCACTGACACAGATACGCAGTATTTT. Encoded protein: CASTDTDTQYF.